These 11 T cell receptor beta chains came from one sample sequenced in a study of blood T cell repertoires in COVID-19. TCRdb's table, derived via immunoSEQ multiplex PCR, lists solely in-frame clones and lacks some. The sample consists of about 120,000 clones, over 70% of them appearing once. The sample was peripheral blood. These receptors all stem from a man between 65 and 79 years old with acute or convalescent COVID-19.

This chain connects TRBV27 to TRBJ2-3, with TRBD1 matching over 7 bases. The CDR3 covers 16 residues. With 2 bases clipped from V and 2 bases from J, the junction kept 7 bases outside the gene matches. Looked up from germline, CDR1 is MNHEY and CDR2 is SMNVEV (reference sequence). The CDR3 spells CASSLRGTAFTDTQYF. CDR3 DNA: TGTGCCAGCAGTTTAAGAGGGACAGCTTTCACAGATACGCAGTATTTT.

The chain has TRBV7-9 and TRBJ2-7; 10 nucleotides agree with TRBD2. After removal of 5 bases from V and 0 bases from J, the junction contained 7 bases not matched to a gene. Germline CDR1 and CDR2: SEHNR and FQNEAQ (reference sequence). The CDR3 runs to 16 residues. The CDR3 here is CASSPSGGHSSYEQYF. Here the CDR3 DNA reads TGTGCCAGCAGCCCTAGCGGGGGCCATAGCTCCTACGAGCAGTACTTC.

The CDR3: CASSLGFPGEQYF. The CDR3 DNA reads as TGTGCCAGCAGCTTAGGTTTCCCGGGGGAGCAGTACTTC. The chain has TRBV7-8 and TRBJ2-7, with a possible D match to TRBD2 (5 bases). CDR1 and CDR2 from the germline V gene are SGHVS and FQNEAQ. Trimming removed 1 base at V and 7 bases at J, with 11 bases between. This CDR3 region has 13 residues. The full variable domain, completed using reference TRBV7-8 and TRBJ2-7, is GAGVSQSPRYKVAKRGQDVALRCDPISGHVSLFWYQQALGQGPEFLTYFQNEAQLDKSGLPSDRFFAERPEGSVSTLKIQRTQQEDSAVYLCASSLGFPGEQYFGPGTRLTVT.

V and J are TRBV7-3 and TRBJ2-6; 8 bases match TRBD2. This CDR3 spans 18 amino acids. J gave up 0 bases and V 3 bases, and 7 bases lay outside the gene matches. Germline V gene sequence: CDR1 SGHTA, CDR2 FQGTGA. For the CDR3, the DNA is TGTGCCAGCAGCTTTGCCCCCGGACTAGCCTCTGGGGCCAACGTCCTGACTTTC. It encodes CASSFAPGLASGANVLTF.

As concerns this clone: Other DNA sequences from this sample encode an identical CDR3 as well. The gene calls are TRBV5-1 and TRBJ1-1; 7 bases line up with TRBD1. The CDR3 loop spans 14 amino acids. Per germline, CDR1 SGHRS and CDR2 YFSETQ. The J segment lost 1 base and the V segment lost 1 base, leaving 1 base of the junction unmatched. For the CDR3, the DNA is TGCGCCAGCAGCTTGCAGGGGGGGAACACTGAAGCTTTCTTT. Its protein is CASSLQGGNTEAFF.

This clone was counted a few times. The genes are TRBV24-1 and TRBJ2-2; 10 bases fit TRBD2. Trimming removed 6 bases from V and 5 bases from J; junction bases left unmatched: 17. The germline CDR1 and CDR2 sequences are KGHDR and SFDVKD. The CDR3 totals 19 residues. The CDR3: CATSTHLGASGGTTGELFF. Here the CDR3 DNA reads TGTGCCACCAGTACCCACCTTGGGGCTAGCGGGGGTACTACCGGGGAGCTGTTTTTT.

This chain connects TRBV27 to TRBJ1-6; 9 positions match TRBD1. The CDR3 spans 17 residues. J was trimmed by 2 bases and V by 5 bases; bases with no gene match: 7. The germline CDR1 and CDR2 sequences are MNHEY and SMNVEV (reference sequence). Written as DNA, the CDR3 is TGTGCCAGCAGTGACGACAGGGGGATGCCCTATAATTCACCCCTCCACTTT. Protein: CASSDDRGMPYNSPLHF.

The chain recombines TRBV19 with TRBJ2-1, with 7 nucleotides matching TRBD2. CDR3 length: 13 residues. CDR1 and CDR2 (germline): LNHDA, SQIVND (reference sequence). Losses at the gene ends were 2 bases for V and 9 bases for J; bases not matched to a gene: 4. Here the CDR3 DNA reads TGTGCCAGTAGTATAAGGGGCGGGGGTGAGCAGTTCTTC. Translated, it gives CASSIRGGGEQFF.

This clone has more than one count but fewer than ten. The chain couples TRBV10-3 to TRBJ1-5, with 10 positions matching TRBD1. This CDR3 is built from 16 residues. The junction had 8 bases not matched to a gene; V was cut back by 6 bases and J by 3 bases. Germline loops: CDR1 ENHRY, CDR2 SYGVKD. In DNA, the CDR3 is TGTGCCATCAGCCCCCAGGGACAGGGGAACAATCAGCCCCAGCATTTT. Its translation is CAISPQGQGNNQPQHF.

The chain combines TRBV6-2 or TRBV6-3 with TRBJ2-1; 13 positions agree with TRBD2. The CDR3 runs 17 residues. Germline lookup yields CDR1 MNHEY and CDR2 SVGEGT. V shed 4 bases, J shed 5 bases, and the junction held 8 bases outside the gene matches. The CDR3 region has the DNA TGTGCCAGCAGTTCCTCCCGAGGACTAGCGGGAGACAATGAGCAGTTCTTC. This gives the protein CASSSSRGLAGDNEQFF.

The V and J genes are TRBV7-3 and TRBJ2-5, with TRBD2 matching 12 bases. V gave up 0 bases and J gave up 5 bases; unmatched junction bases: 13. The germline V gene has CDR1 SGHTA and CDR2 FQGTGA. This CDR3 spans 19 amino acids. CDR3 in DNA: TGTGCCAGCAGCTTAACAGGGGCTAGCGGGGGGGCCGAATCCGAGACCCAGTACTTC. This gives the protein CASSLTGASGGAESETQYF. The whole variable domain, remainder taken from reference TRBV7-3 and TRBJ2-5, is GAGVSQTPSNKVTEKGKYVELRCDPISGHTALYWYRQSLGQGPEFLIYFQGTGAADDSGLPNDRFFAVRPEGSVSTLKIQRTERGDSAVYLCASSLTGASGGAESETQYFGPGTRLLVL.